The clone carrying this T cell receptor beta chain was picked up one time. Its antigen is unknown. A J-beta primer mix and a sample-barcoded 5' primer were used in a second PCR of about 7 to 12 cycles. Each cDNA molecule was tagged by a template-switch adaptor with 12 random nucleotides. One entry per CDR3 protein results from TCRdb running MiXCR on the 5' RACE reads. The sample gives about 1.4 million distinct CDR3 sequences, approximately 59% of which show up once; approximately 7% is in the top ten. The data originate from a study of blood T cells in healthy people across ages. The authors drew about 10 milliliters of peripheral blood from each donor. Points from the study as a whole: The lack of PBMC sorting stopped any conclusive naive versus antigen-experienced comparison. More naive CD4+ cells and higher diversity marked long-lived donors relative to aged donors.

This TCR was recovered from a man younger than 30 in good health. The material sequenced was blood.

DNA for the CDR3: TGTGCCAGCTCACCGTCGGGACAGGGGGGACTTCTTGTAGCTTTCTTT. Its protein is CASSPSGQGGLLVAFF. The V call is TRBV18, the J call TRBJ1-1, with TRBD1 matching over 11 bases. J gave up 10 bases and V 3 bases, and 13 bases lay outside the gene matches. CDR3 size: 16 residues. Germline assignment: CDR1 KGHSH and CDR2 LQKENI.